These T cell receptor beta chains were read from a single sample in a study of cytomegalovirus exposure and HLA in healthy donors. TCRdb's table, derived via immunoSEQ multiplex PCR, lists solely in-frame clones and lacks some. The sample holds 130,000 to 150,000 clones; approximately 86% are singletons and the top ten take less than 5.5%. The sequencing sample was made of PBMCs. Every receptor here comes from a man younger than 35 in good health and CMV-seropositive. Each CDR3 is given with its conserved first and last residue.

>TRBV7-2|TRBJ1-1
CASSTGQKAFF
>TRBV6-1|TRBJ2-7
CASSVSGTGTFYEQYF
>TRBV30|TRBJ2-1
CAIEEGAPGDEQFF
>TRBV2|TRBJ1-5
CASSGTGGQPQHF
>TRBV27|TRBJ2-7
CASSWGHSYEQYF
>TRBV25-1|TRBJ2-3
CASSDWSSGRGDTQYF
>TRBV29-1|TRBJ1-1
CSVGRTGEAFF
>TRBV12-5|TRBJ2-3
CASGKPFREDTTDTQYF
>TRBV5-1|TRBJ1-3
CASSQSGTQQLGNTIYF
>TRBV28|TRBJ1-2
CASRIAGIGYGYTF
>TRBV18|TRBJ2-7
CASSPLAAYNYEQYF
>TRBV16|TRBJ1-4
CASSQSGGARKLFF
>TRBV5-1|TRBJ2-3
CASSRTSGGSDTQYF
>TRBV6-5|TRBJ2-7
CASSPTGDHSYEQYF
>TRBV15|TRBJ1-4
CATSRDAGTGHEKLFF
>TRBV6-4|TRBJ2-5
CASSDWLAGPYETQYF
>TRBV25-1|.
CASSESFGLAGTYEQYF
>TRBV19|TRBJ1-1
CASRGGGFTEAFF
>TRBV9|TRBJ1-1
CASSFLPDTEAFF
>TRBV5-6|TRBJ2-3
CASSLAPGTDTQYF
>TRBV4-1|TRBJ2-5
CASSQGGASGGETQYF
>TRBV27|TRBJ1-4
CASSPTGTLNEKLFF
>TRBV9|TRBJ2-1
CASSGTLAGGTYNEQFF
>TRBV5-1|TRBJ2-5
CASSLGDLEETQYF
>TRBV5-1|TRBJ2-2
CASSSIHAYTGELFF
>TRBV27|TRBJ2-3
CASSSEGRETDTQYF
>TRBV5-1|TRBJ2-3
CASSLAVGSSTDTQYF
>TRBV5-1|TRBJ2-7
CASSLGQVYEQYF
>TRBV30|TRBJ1-1
CAWTPGTAINTEAFF
>TRBV5-6|TRBJ1-2
CASSLLTGYYGYTF
>TRBV30|TRBJ1-1
CAWSRALTGAFF
>TRBV19|TRBJ1-1
CASSIKPRTEAFF
>TRBV7-8|TRBJ2-7
CASSISGQGTSYEQYF
>TRBV4-2|TRBJ1-2
CASSLYATEGVGYTF
>TRBV6-5|TRBJ2-7
CASQGSRSGYEQYF
>TRBV5-1|TRBJ1-1
CASSLMGANTEAFF
>TRBV27|TRBJ2-1
CATRGSAYNEQFF
>TRBV30|TRBJ2-2
CAWSVAGFTGELFF
>TRBV2|TRBJ1-4
CASKPDRSTNEKLFF
>TRBV2|TRBJ1-2
CASSPRTGGPIGYTF
>TRBV11-2|TRBJ2-2
CASSLTVTGELFF
>TRBV9|TRBJ2-7
CASSPRTGDNYEQYF
>TRBV4-2|TRBJ1-4
CASSQDRGTGDEKLFF
>TRBV6-5|TRBJ2-1
CASSYGGSSYNEQFF
>TRBV30|TRBJ1-1
CAWSIRRGTEAFF
>TRBV9|TRBJ2-1
CASSVAPGLYNEQFF
>TRBV4-1|TRBJ2-3
CATGGQVNTDTQYF
>TRBV28|TRBJ1-1
CASSLSYPNPQGRAFF
>TRBV6-1|TRBJ1-1
CASIVNTEAFF
>TRBV5-6|TRBJ2-7
CASSLGTDFSYEQYF
>TRBV23-1|TRBJ2-5
CASTDRPQETQYF
>TRBV29-1|TRBJ2-3
CSVRDELDTQYF
>TRBV30|TRBJ1-1
CAWGEVGFEAFF
>TRBV4-1|TRBJ2-5
CASSQDSRETQYF
>TRBV7-6|TRBJ1-1
CASSPQAGGAEAFF
>TRBV6-5|TRBJ2-3
CASSYSSGDTQYF
>TRBV11-2|TRBJ2-1
CASSLEPTSGPYNEQFF
>TRBV6-5|TRBJ2-1
CASSYGPNEQFF
>TRBV6-1|TRBJ2-7
CASSPVGGGTYEQYF
>TRBV19|TRBJ2-7
CASSIGAGRSYEQYF